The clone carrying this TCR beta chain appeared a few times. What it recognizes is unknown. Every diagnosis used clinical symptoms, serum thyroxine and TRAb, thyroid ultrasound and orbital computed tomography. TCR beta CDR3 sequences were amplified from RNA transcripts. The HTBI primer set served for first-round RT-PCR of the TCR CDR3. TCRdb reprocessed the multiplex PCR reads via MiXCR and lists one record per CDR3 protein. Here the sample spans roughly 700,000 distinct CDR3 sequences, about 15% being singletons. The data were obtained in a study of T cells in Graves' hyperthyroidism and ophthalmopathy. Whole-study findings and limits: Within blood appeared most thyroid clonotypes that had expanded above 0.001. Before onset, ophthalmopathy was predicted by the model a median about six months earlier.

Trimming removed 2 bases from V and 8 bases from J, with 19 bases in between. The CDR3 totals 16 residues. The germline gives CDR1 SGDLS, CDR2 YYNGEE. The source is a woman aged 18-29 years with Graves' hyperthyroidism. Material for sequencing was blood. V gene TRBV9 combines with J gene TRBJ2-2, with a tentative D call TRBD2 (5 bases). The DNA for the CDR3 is TGTGCCAGCAGCGTCTACGACATTCGATCGGGGGGGGAGCTGTTTTTT. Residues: CASSVYDIRSGGELFF.